This T cell receptor beta chain was profiled in a study of graft-versus-host responses after intestinal transplantation. About the research overall: The transplants performed in recipients were multivisceral, liver-intestinal, or isolated intestinal. Anti-thymocyte globulin induction preceded around 3 years of tacrolimus and steroid maintenance in all recipients. Study-wide points: Researchers found GvH clones in recipient marrow, and some showed up first in ileum or blood. GvH clone levels peaked in circulation, and this peak was associated with early post-transplant HvG declines.

This clone turned up a few times. The antigen remains undetermined. The protocol was immunoSEQ multiplex PCR, while the TCRdb copy is restricted to in-frame clones and leaves out a portion. The sample lists 80,000 to 100,000 clones; about four fifths were seen once. Germline V gene lookup returns CDR1 MNHNS and CDR2 SASEGT. CDR3 length: 16 amino acids. V dropped 1 base and J dropped 7 bases, with 17 bases sitting between them. The chain has TRBV6-1 and TRBJ1-5, with a weak D call TRBD1 (6 bases). This clonotype originated in a human donor who received an intestinal transplant. Sequenced here: unstimulated CD8+ T cells sorted from spleen or lymph node cells, sampled before intestinal transplant. This CDR3 is CASSEGEGGPWQPQHF. CDR3 sequence (DNA): TGTGCCAGCAGTGAAGGGGAGGGGGGCCCCTGGCAGCCCCAGCATTTT.